A few counts support the clone carrying this T cell receptor beta chain. Its specificity is not known. Sequence at one end of the junction differs from germline and may be a read error. The CDR3 is 13 amino acids. The V gene's germline CDR1 is SGHRS and CDR2 YFSETQ. A sample-barcoded 5' primer and a J-beta primer mix were used in a second PCR of about 6 to 11 cycles. TCRdb re-called the 5' RACE reads with MiXCR, one entry per CDR3 protein. The sample lists 450,000 to 700,000 distinct CDR3 sequences; 27% were seen once. The sample is drawn from a study of blood T cells in healthy people across ages. Study-wide points: Age advanced and TCR beta diversity per million T cells fell, roughly linearly. In the absence of known donor CMV status, changes in expanded clonotypes were possibly confounded.

Per sample, extraction of total RNA gave at least 5.5 micrograms in every case. This TCR was sampled from a woman aged 70-85 years in good health. The V and J genes are TRBV5-1 and TRBJ1-2, with D tentatively TRBD1 (5 bases). The sequenced sample was blood. For the CDR3, the DNA is TGCGCCAGCAGCTTCGACGGGGACTACGGCTACGCCTTC. Translating it yields CASSFDGDYGYAF.